These 6 T cell receptor beta chains were sequenced from one sample in a study of shared clonotypes between healthy human individuals. TCRdb's copy holds only in-frame clones and misses some; the assay was immunoSEQ multiplex PCR. The sample records some 1.5 million clones, 95% to 99% being singletons. The sample taken for sequencing was naive CD4+ T cells sorted from blood. The subset here: CD45RA+ positively selected. The receptors here all came from a man aged 25-45 years in good health.

This chain links TRBV19 with TRBJ2-3, with 8 bases identical to TRBD1. The CDR3 has 16 amino acids. CDR1 LNHDA and CDR2 SQIVND come from the germline V gene (reference sequence). The ends lost 4 bases at V and 2 bases at J; junction bases unmatched: 8. Here the CDR3 DNA reads TGTGCCAGTAGTACGAGACACAGGGGGTCCACAGATACGCAGTATTTT. This encodes CASSTRHRGSTDTQYF. Based on the CDR3 plus reference TRBV19 and TRBJ2-3, the full variable domain is DGGITQSPKYLFRKEGQNVTLSCEQNLNHDAMYWYRQDPGQGLRLIYYSQIVNDFQKGDIAEGYSVSREKKESFPLTVTSAQKNPTAFYLCASSTRHRGSTDTQYFGPGTRLTVL.

The table lists this clone with a count of one. The chain combines TRBV7-2 with TRBJ2-5; D is unresolved. Germline V gene sequence: CDR1 SGHTA, CDR2 FQGNSA. The CDR3 is 12 residues long. Trimming cost V 6 bases and J 5 bases, with 10 bases left between them. This chain's CDR3 is CASSPYGETQYF. DNA of the CDR3: TGTGCCAGCAGTCCCTATGGGGAGACCCAGTACTTC.

The chain uses TRBV6-1 and TRBJ1-3, with TRBD1 as a possible D gene (6 bases). Germline values: CDR1 MNHNS, CDR2 SASEGT. The length of the CDR3 is 15 residues. Trimming removed 5 bases from V and 3 bases from J, with 14 bases in between. Here the CDR3 reads CASSNPQGYGNTIYF. The CDR3 DNA follows: TGTGCCAGCAGTAACCCGCAGGGGTATGGAAACACCATATATTTT.

The J gene is TRBJ2-7, the V gene TRBV20-1; D gene uncertain. The CDR3 is made up of 11 amino acids. CDR1 is DFQATT, CDR2 SNEGSKA, per germline (reference sequence). V lost 4 bases, J lost 3 bases, and 7 bases lay in between. CDR3 in amino acids: CSAMTLYEQYF. In DNA, the CDR3 is TGCAGTGCTATGACTCTCTACGAGCAGTACTTC.

The V and J genes are TRBV28 and TRBJ2-1, with TRBD1 identical over 9 bases. The CDR3 length is 14 residues. Germline loops: CDR1 MDHEN, CDR2 SYDVKM. Trimming removed 6 bases from V and 9 bases from J; junction bases left unmatched: 9. The CDR3 is CASSIGTGSREQFF. CDR3 DNA: TGTGCCAGCAGCATCGGGACAGGGTCTCGTGAGCAGTTCTTC.

The V call is TRBV9, the J call TRBJ2-3; D remains ambiguous. Germline values: CDR1 SGDLS, CDR2 YYNGEE. V was shortened by 2 bases and J by 0 bases, with 13 bases between the two germline ends. This CDR3 has 16 residues. CDR3 sequence reads: CASSVDHRTSTDTQYF. The DNA for the CDR3 is TGTGCCAGCAGCGTCGATCATCGAACTAGCACAGATACGCAGTATTTT.